The rows below give T cell receptor beta chains drawn from one sample of a study of T-cell reconstitution after alpha-beta-depleted transplantation in children. MiXCR, applied by TCRdb to the PCR reads, yields one record per CDR3 protein. The sample carries about 980,000 distinct CDR3 sequences, under 30% recorded once. This material consisted of PBMCs, mostly from graft donor cells, taken 360 days after TCRalphabeta/CD19-depleted stem cell transplant. Every receptor here comes from a boy younger than two who had a stem cell transplant for SCID, so the T cells may come from the graft donor. Both conserved end residues are part of each CDR3. D genes are given only for firm matches. Not all rows give a size; the values are once, few, many and, for expanded clones, a class.

J,V,size,D,DNA,CDR3
TRBJ1-4,TRBV7-2,-,-,TGTGCCAGCAGCTTAAGGGGGGCGGAAAAACTGTTTTTT,CASSLRGAEKLFF
TRBJ2-1,TRBV12-3/TRBV12-4,few,-,TGTGCCAGCGAAGGTTACAATGAGCAGTTCTTC,CASEGYNEQFF
TRBJ1-3,TRBV7-9,-,-,TGTGCCAGCAGCGTCCGGGACGTTATCTCTGGAAACACCATATATTTT,CASSVRDVISGNTIYF
TRBJ1-2,TRBV12-3/TRBV12-4,few,-,TGTGCCAGCAGGGGTTCCTTATTCCCCTACTATGGCTACACCTTC,CASRGSLFPYYGYTF
TRBJ2-2,TRBV27,-,-,TGTGCCAGCAGTCCCAACTACAGGGCCGGGGAGCTGTTTTTT,CASSPNYRAGELFF
TRBJ1-1,TRBV20-1,few,-,TGCAGTGCGCCGAAACAGGGATCGACCACTGAAGCTTTCTTT,CSAPKQGSTTEAFF
TRBJ2-6,TRBV11-2,many,TRBD1,TGTGCCAGCAGCTCCGACAGGGGGAAAGGGGCCAACGTCCTGACTTTC,CASSSDRGKGANVLTF
TRBJ1-5,TRBV5-1,-,-,TGCGCCAGCAGCTTGACATGGGGACAGCCCCAGCATTTT,CASSLTWGQPQHF
TRBJ2-7,TRBV29-1,few,-,TGCAGCGTGCAGGACTACGAGCAGTACTTC,CSVQDYEQYF
TRBJ1-2,TRBV4-3,few,TRBD1,TGCGCCAGCAGCCAAGACCGGACAGGGGGCCTCGGCTACACCTTC,CASSQDRTGGLGYTF
TRBJ2-7,TRBV28,-,-,TGTGCCAGTGCCGGGACATCTTACGAGCAGTACTTC,CASAGTSYEQYF
TRBJ2-2,TRBV5-1,few,-,TGCGCCAGCACTAACGGTGGGTCCCGGAACACCGGGGAGCTGTTTTTT,CASTNGGSRNTGELFF
TRBJ2-7,TRBV20-1,few,-,TGCAGTGCTAGAGATCCTACCACACATTCCTACGAGCAGTACTTC,CSARDPTTHSYEQYF
TRBJ2-6,TRBV21-1,-,-,TGTGCCAGCAGATGTCCGGCTAGCGGGCCTCCTTCTGGGGCCAACGTCCTGACTTTC,CASRCPASGPPSGANVLTF
TRBJ1-5,TRBV6-1,-,TRBD1,TGTGCCAGCATCCAAACAGGGGGTGGCAATCAGCCCCAGCATTTT,CASIQTGGGNQPQHF
TRBJ1-1,TRBV6-2/TRBV6-3,-,-,TGTGCCAGCAGAACAGGGTTCGGGAACACTGAAGCTTTCTTT,CASRTGFGNTEAFF
TRBJ1-5,TRBV20-1,-,-,TGCAGTGCTACAAGCGGCCTCAATCAGCCCCAGCATTTT,CSATSGLNQPQHF
TRBJ2-7,TRBV18,few,-,TGTGCCAGCTCACCAAAAGGAGTCTACGAGCAGTACTTC,CASSPKGVYEQYF
TRBJ1-3,TRBV20-1,-,-,TGCAGTGCTAGAGAGGCCACAGAATCCTCTGGAAACACCATATATTTT,CSAREATESSGNTIYF
TRBJ2-1,TRBV9,-,-,TGTGCCAGCAGCGTAGAGGGGTTGGGTAATGAGCAGTTCTTC,CASSVEGLGNEQFF
TRBJ2-1,TRBV30,-,-,TGTGCCTGGAGTTTCGGGTACAATGAGCAGTTCTTC,CAWSFGYNEQFF
TRBJ2-1,TRBV9,few,TRBD2,TGTGCCAGCAGCGTAGCTTTAGCGGGGGGGCGATACAATGAGCAGTTCTTC,CASSVALAGGRYNEQFF
TRBJ2-7,TRBV15,few,TRBD1,TGTGCCACCAGCAGGGGACAGGGCTACTACGAGCAGTACTTC,CATSRGQGYYEQYF
TRBJ1-1,TRBV20-1,-,-,TGCAGTGCGAAGAGCTGGGGGGCGGAGGCTTTCTTT,CSAKSWGAEAFF
TRBJ2-7,TRBV4-3,-,TRBD1,TGCGCCAGCAGCCAATGGGACAGGGGGCCGGACGAGCAGTACTTC,CASSQWDRGPDEQYF